Each of the 14 T cell receptor beta chains below was sequenced from the same sample in a study of metastatic and nonmetastatic thyroid tumors. TCRdb ran MiXCR on the PCR reads. The table records 10,000 to 15,000 clones, 12% of them present only once. Every patient underwent thyroid surgery untreated. Sequencing was carried out using blood. The receptor source for this set is a female donor with papillary thyroid cancer or a benign thyroid nodule (not recorded which). Some clones in this sample may be carry-over from other donors' samples.

This clone was recorded many times. The chain employs TRBV5-1 and TRBJ1-6; D gene unclear. The CDR3 extends over 14 amino acids. Germline V gene sequence: CDR1 SGHRS, CDR2 YFSETQ. V lost 5 bases and J 12 bases, leaving 18 bases between the germline ends. CDR3 nucleotides: TGCGCCAGCAGTCCGGGGTTCACCGGGGTACCCCTCCACTTT. Translating gives CASSPGFTGVPLHF.

This clone was observed many times. This sequence joins TRBV20-1 and TRBJ1-6; D gene unclear. The length of the CDR3 is 11 residues. Looked up from germline, CDR1 is DFQATT and CDR2 is SNEGSKA (reference sequence). The V gene lost 5 bases and the J gene lost 14 bases, with 13 bases spanning the gap. CDR3 bases: TGCAGTGCTTCCTACTCTAGGACCCTCCACTTT. Protein sequence: CSASYSRTLHF.

This clone was seen ten or more times. V usage is TRBV20-1 and J usage is TRBJ2-7; 7 nucleotides match TRBD1. This CDR3 comprises 14 residues. CDR1 is DFQATT, CDR2 SNEGSKA, per germline (reference sequence). V shed 6 bases, J shed 0 bases, and the junction held 8 bases outside the gene matches. The CDR3 spells CSAMTGSPSYEQYF. CDR3 sequence (DNA): TGCAGTGCAATGACAGGGTCCCCCTCCTACGAGCAGTACTTC.

This clone ranks as medium-sized. The chain uses TRBV28 and TRBJ1-2; maybe TRBD1 (5 bases). CDR1 is MDHEN and CDR2 is SYDVKM in the germline V gene. This CDR3 comprises 13 residues. V was shortened by 3 bases and J by 3 bases, with 8 bases between the two germline ends. CDR3 residues: CASSFGADYGYTF. CDR3 nucleotide sequence: TGTGCCAGCAGTTTTGGGGCAGACTATGGCTACACCTTC.

This clone was recorded at least ten times. The rearrangement joins TRBV5-5 to TRBJ1-1, with 10 bases identical to TRBD1. CDR1 is SGHKS, CDR2 YYEKEE, per germline (reference sequence). The CDR3 is 16 amino acids. With 3 bases clipped from V and 1 base from J, the junction kept 6 bases outside the gene matches. The DNA for the CDR3 is TGTGCCAGCAGCTGGGACAGGGGTTCCCCGAACACTGAAGCTTTCTTT. It encodes CASSWDRGSPNTEAFF.

The V and J genes are TRBV4-3 and TRBJ2-1; the D gene could be TRBD1 or TRBD2 (5 bases each). The CDR3 is made up of 13 amino acids. Germline values: CDR1 LGHNA, CDR2 YSLEER. V was trimmed by 5 bases and J by 7 bases, leaving 12 bases between them. CDR3 loop: CASSGGGRNEQFF. CDR3 sequence (DNA): TGCGCCAGCAGCGGGGGTGGACGGAATGAGCAGTTCTTC.

A word on this clone: An end of the junction does not agree with germline; a read error may underlie this. This chain connects TRBV2 to TRBJ1-4; no clear D. The germline CDR1 and CDR2 sequences are SNHLY and FYNNEI. This CDR3 comprises 13 residues. The CDR3 region is CASNLNWNEKLFF. The CDR3 DNA is TGTGCCAGTAATTTAAACTGGAATGAAAAGCTGTTTTTT. Full variable domain (rest looked up from reference TRBV2 and TRBJ1-4): EPEVTQTPSHQVTQMGQEVILRCVPISNHLYFYWYRQILGQKVEFLVSFYNNEISEKSEIFDDQFSVERPDGSNFTLKIRSTKLEDSAMYFCASNLNWNEKLFFGSGTQLSVL.

This clone was seen ten or more times. CDR3 loop: CASSGGQADSGNTIYF. The CDR3 bases are TGTGCCAGCAGTGGGGGACAGGCTGATTCTGGAAACACCATATATTTT. This chain uses TRBV28 with TRBJ1-3; the match to TRBD1 covers 8 bases. CDR1 and CDR2 from the germline V gene are MDHEN and SYDVKM. CDR3 length: 16 residues. J lost 1 base, V lost 5 bases, and 7 bases had no gene match. Together with reference TRBV28 and TRBJ1-3, the CDR3 gives the full variable domain: DVKVTQSSRYLVKRTGEKVFLECVQDMDHENMFWYRQDPGLGLRLIYFSYDVKMKEKGDIPEGYSVSREKKERFSLILESASTNQTSMYLCASSGGQADSGNTIYFGEGSWLTVV.

The sample holds a few counts of this clone. This may be a read error, as it is one base from a much larger clone. This CDR3 fails to terminate in the conserved phenylalanine or tryptophan, so it likely reflects a read error. The chain employs TRBV20-1 and TRBJ2-5; D not resolved. Per the germline V gene, CDR1 is DFQATT and CDR2 is SNEGSKA (reference sequence). The CDR3 extends over 11 amino acids. Deletions cut 4 bases from V and 1 base from J, with 4 bases between. CDR3 DNA sequence: TGCAGTGCTACACCCCAAGAGACCCAGTACCTC. It is translated as CSATPQETQYL.

Many counts were recorded for this clone. The gene calls are TRBV5-1 and TRBJ1-6; D is uncertain. The CDR3 runs to 16 residues. The V and J ends lost 0 bases and 5 bases respectively, with 12 bases between them. The germline V gene has CDR1 SGHRS and CDR2 YFSETQ. CDR3 protein: CASSLGRTGNNSPLHF. CDR3 nucleotide sequence: TGCGCCAGCAGCTTGGGTCGGACGGGAAATAATTCACCCCTCCACTTT. Full variable domain (remainder filled in from reference TRBV5-1 and TRBJ1-6): KAGVTQTPRYLIKTRGQQVTLSCSPISGHRSVSWYQQTPGQGLQFLFEYFSETQRNKGNFPGRFSGRQFSNSRSEMNVSTLELGDSALYLCASSLGRTGNNSPLHFGNGTRLTVT.

The sample holds many counts of this clone. The V gene is TRBV7-9, the J gene TRBJ2-1; 12 bases agree with TRBD1. Germline CDR1 reads SEHNR; CDR2 reads FQNEAQ (reference sequence). The CDR3 length is 16 residues. J gave up 0 bases and V 7 bases, and 4 bases lay outside the gene matches. DNA of the CDR3: TGTGCCAGCACGGGACAGGGGGCTAGCTCCTACAATGAGCAGTTCTTC. It translates to CASTGQGASSYNEQFF. Together with reference TRBV7-9 and TRBJ2-1, the CDR3 gives the full variable domain: DTGVSQNPRHKITKRGQNVTFRCDPISEHNRLYWYRQTLGQGPEFLTYFQNEAQLEKSRLLSDRFSAERPKGSFSTLEIQRTEQGDSAMYLCASTGQGASSYNEQFFGPGTRLTVL.

Sample share makes this clone medium-sized. The rearrangement links TRBV28 to TRBJ2-1, with TRBD2 matching 14 bases. Germline V gene data show CDR1 as MDHEN and CDR2 as SYDVKM. The trim removed 0 bases at V and 5 bases at J, leaving 3 bases unmatched. The CDR3 length is 17 residues. The CDR3 spells CASSLWTSGGVNNEQFF. For the CDR3, the DNA is TGTGCCAGCAGTTTATGGACTAGCGGGGGGGTTAACAATGAGCAGTTCTTC.

This clone was recorded many times. This sample includes further DNA sequences coding for the same CDR3. CDR3 DNA: TGTGCCAGCAGCTTATCGGTCGGAGAAAAACTGTTTTTT. This encodes CASSLSVGEKLFF. The J gene is TRBJ1-4, the V gene TRBV7-2; D ambiguous. CDR1 and CDR2 from the germline V gene are SGHTA and FQGNSA. This CDR3 is 13 amino acids long. V was trimmed by 2 bases and J by 8 bases, leaving 9 bases between them.

In its sample, this clone ranks as medium-sized (0.01 to 0.1%). V gene TRBV6-2 or TRBV6-3 combines with J gene TRBJ1-2; 8 nucleotides line up with TRBD1. The germline gives CDR1 MNHEY, CDR2 SVGEGT. The CDR3 runs to 14 residues. V lost 8 bases and J lost 5; bases outside the gene matches: 10. CDR3 nucleotide sequence: TGTGCCAGCCTCCAAACAGGGGGACTATATGGCTACACCTTC. Amino acids: CASLQTGGLYGYTF.